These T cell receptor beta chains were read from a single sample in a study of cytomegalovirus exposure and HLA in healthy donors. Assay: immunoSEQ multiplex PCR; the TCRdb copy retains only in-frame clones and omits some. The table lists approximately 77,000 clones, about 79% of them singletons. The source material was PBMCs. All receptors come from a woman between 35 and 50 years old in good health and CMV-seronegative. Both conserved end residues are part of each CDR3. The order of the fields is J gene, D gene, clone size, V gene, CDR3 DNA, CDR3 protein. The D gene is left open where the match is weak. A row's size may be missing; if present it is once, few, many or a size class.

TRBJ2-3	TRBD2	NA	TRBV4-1	TGCGCCAGCAGCCAAGATCGGGGCGGGGGGGCCGCAGATACGCAGTATTTT	CASSQDRGGGAADTQYF
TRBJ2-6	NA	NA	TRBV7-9	TGTGCCAGCAGCTTACAGTTCCAGTACTCTGGGGCCAACGTCCTGACTTTC	CASSLQFQYSGANVLTF
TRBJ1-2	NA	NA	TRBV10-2	TGCGCCAGCAGACCACAGGGTTTCTATGGCTACACCTTC	CASRPQGFYGYTF
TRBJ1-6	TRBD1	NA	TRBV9	TGTGCCAGCAGCGTAGGGACAGGGTTGAATTCACCCCTCCACTTT	CASSVGTGLNSPLHF
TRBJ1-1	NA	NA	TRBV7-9	TGTGCCAGCAGCCTTTTCCGGGAGGGGAAAGAAGCTTTCTTT	CASSLFREGKEAFF
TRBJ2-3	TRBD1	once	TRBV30	TGTGCCTGGAGTGTCGGACAGGGGGGCACAGATACGCAGTATTTT	CAWSVGQGGTDTQYF
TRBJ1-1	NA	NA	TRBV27	TGTGCCAGCAGTCTAAGCGGGGGTTTAACTGAAGCTTTCTTT	CASSLSGGLTEAFF
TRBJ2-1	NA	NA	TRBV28	TGTGCCAGCCATTACAGGGCCAGGAGGTACAATGAGCAGTTCTTC	CASHYRARRYNEQFF
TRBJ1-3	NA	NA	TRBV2	TGTGCCAGCAGTGAAAGCCCAGGATCAGGAAACACCATATATTTT	CASSESPGSGNTIYF
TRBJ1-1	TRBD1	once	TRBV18	TGTGCCAGCTCACCTTGGCCCGCCGGGACAGGCGCCACTGAAGCTTTCTTT	CASSPWPAGTGATEAFF